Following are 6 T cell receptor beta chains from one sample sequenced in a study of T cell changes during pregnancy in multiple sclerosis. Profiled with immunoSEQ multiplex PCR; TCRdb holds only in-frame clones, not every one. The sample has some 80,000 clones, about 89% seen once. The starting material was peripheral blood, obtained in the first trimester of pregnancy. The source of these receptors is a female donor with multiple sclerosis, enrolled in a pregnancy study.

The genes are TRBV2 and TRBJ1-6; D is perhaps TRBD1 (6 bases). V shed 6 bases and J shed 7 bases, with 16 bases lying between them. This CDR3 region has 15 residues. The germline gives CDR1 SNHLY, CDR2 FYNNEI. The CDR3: CASRATGKGNSPLHF. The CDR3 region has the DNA TGTGCCAGCAGAGCCACAGGGAAAGGAAATTCACCCCTCCACTTT.

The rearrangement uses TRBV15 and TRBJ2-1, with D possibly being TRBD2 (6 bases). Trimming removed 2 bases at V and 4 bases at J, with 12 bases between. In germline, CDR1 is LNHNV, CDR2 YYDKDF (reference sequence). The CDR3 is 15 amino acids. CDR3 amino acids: CATSRSGSGYNEQFF. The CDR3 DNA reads TGTGCCACCAGCAGATCCGGGAGTGGTTACAATGAGCAGTTCTTC.

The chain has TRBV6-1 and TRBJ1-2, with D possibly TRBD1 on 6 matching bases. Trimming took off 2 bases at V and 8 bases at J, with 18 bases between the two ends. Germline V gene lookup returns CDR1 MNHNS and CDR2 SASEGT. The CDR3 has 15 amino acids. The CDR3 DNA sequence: TGTGCCAGCAGTGAAACCTTATACAGGGTAGGCGGCTACACCTTC. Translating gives CASSETLYRVGGYTF.

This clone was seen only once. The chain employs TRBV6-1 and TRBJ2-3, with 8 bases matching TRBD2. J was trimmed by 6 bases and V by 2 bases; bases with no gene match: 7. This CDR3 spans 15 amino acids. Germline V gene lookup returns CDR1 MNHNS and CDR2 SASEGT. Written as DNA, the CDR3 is TGTGCCAGCAGTGAACCCGGGGGGGGGCTGGATACGCAGTATTTT. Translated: CASSEPGGGLDTQYF.

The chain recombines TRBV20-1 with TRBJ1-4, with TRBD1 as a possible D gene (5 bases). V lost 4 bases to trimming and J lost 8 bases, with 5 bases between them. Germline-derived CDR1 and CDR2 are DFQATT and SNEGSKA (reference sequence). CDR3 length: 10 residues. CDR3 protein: CSAKGEKLFF. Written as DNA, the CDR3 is TGCAGTGCTAAGGGGGAAAAACTGTTTTTT.

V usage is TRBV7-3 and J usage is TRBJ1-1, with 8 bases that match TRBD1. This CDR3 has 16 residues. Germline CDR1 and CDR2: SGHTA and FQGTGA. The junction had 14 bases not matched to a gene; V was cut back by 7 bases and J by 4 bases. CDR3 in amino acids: CASTNLDRVLATEAFF. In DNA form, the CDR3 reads TGTGCCAGCACAAATCTGGACAGGGTACTGGCCACTGAAGCTTTCTTT.